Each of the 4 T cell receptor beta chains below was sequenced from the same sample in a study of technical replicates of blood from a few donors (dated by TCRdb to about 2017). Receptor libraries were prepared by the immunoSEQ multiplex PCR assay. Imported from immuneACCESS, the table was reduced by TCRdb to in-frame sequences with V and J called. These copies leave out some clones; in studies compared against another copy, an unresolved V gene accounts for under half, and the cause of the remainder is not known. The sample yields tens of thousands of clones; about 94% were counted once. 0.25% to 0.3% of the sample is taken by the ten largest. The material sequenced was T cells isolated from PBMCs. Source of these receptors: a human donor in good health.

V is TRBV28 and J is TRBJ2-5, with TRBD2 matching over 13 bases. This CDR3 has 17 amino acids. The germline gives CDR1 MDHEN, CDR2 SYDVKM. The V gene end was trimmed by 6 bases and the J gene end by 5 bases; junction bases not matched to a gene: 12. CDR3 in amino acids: CASSPGTSGEWVETQYF. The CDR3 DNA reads TGTGCCAGCAGCCCCGGGACTAGCGGGGAGTGGGTTGAGACCCAGTACTTC. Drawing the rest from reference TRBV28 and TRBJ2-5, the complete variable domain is DVKVTQSSRYLVKRTGEKVFLECVQDMDHENMFWYRQDPGLGLRLIYFSYDVKMKEKGDIPEGYSVSREKKERFSLILESASTNQTSMYLCASSPGTSGEWVETQYFGPGTRLLVL.

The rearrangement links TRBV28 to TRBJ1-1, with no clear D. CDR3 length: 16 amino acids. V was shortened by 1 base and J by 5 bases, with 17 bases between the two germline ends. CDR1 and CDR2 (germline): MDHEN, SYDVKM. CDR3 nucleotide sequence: TGTGCCAGCAGTTTATTCGGCGGTTCAGGAGGGACTGAAGCTTTCTTT. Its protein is CASSLFGGSGGTEAFF. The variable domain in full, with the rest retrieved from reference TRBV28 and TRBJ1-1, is DVKVTQSSRYLVKRTGEKVFLECVQDMDHENMFWYRQDPGLGLRLIYFSYDVKMKEKGDIPEGYSVSREKKERFSLILESASTNQTSMYLCASSLFGGSGGTEAFFGQGTRLTVV.

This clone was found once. CDR3 protein: CASSLRGGQVAYEQYF. In DNA, the CDR3 is TGTGCCAGCAGTTTGCGCGGTGGACAGGTCGCCTACGAGCAGTACTTC. This chain uses TRBV28 with TRBJ2-7, with 7 bases fitting TRBD1. Germline V gene data show CDR1 as MDHEN and CDR2 as SYDVKM. The trim removed 3 bases at V and 2 bases at J, leaving 10 bases unmatched. The CDR3 runs to 16 residues.

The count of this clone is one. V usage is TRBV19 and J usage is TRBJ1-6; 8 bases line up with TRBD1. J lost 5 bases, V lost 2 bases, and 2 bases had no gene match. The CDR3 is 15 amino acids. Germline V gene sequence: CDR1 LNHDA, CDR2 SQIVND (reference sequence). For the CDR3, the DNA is TGTGCCAGTAGTATACAGGACAGGGATAATTCACCCCTCCACTTT. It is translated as CASSIQDRDNSPLHF.